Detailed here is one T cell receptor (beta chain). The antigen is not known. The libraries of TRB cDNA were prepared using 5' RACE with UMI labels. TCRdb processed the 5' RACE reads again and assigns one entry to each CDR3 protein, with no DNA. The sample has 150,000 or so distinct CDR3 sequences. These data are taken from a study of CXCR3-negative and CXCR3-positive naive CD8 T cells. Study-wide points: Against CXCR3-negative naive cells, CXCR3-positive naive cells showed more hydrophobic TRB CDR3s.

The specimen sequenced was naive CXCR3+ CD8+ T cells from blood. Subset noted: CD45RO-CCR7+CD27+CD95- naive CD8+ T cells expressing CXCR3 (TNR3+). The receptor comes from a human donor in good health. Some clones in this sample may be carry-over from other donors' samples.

The CDR3 is CSVPQDSLGLYTQYF. The rearrangement links TRBV29-1 to TRBJ2-3; TCRdb selects TRBD1, and the lack of DNA leaves this call unchecked. This CDR3 region has 15 residues. CDR1 and CDR2 from the germline V gene are SQVTM and ANQGSEA.